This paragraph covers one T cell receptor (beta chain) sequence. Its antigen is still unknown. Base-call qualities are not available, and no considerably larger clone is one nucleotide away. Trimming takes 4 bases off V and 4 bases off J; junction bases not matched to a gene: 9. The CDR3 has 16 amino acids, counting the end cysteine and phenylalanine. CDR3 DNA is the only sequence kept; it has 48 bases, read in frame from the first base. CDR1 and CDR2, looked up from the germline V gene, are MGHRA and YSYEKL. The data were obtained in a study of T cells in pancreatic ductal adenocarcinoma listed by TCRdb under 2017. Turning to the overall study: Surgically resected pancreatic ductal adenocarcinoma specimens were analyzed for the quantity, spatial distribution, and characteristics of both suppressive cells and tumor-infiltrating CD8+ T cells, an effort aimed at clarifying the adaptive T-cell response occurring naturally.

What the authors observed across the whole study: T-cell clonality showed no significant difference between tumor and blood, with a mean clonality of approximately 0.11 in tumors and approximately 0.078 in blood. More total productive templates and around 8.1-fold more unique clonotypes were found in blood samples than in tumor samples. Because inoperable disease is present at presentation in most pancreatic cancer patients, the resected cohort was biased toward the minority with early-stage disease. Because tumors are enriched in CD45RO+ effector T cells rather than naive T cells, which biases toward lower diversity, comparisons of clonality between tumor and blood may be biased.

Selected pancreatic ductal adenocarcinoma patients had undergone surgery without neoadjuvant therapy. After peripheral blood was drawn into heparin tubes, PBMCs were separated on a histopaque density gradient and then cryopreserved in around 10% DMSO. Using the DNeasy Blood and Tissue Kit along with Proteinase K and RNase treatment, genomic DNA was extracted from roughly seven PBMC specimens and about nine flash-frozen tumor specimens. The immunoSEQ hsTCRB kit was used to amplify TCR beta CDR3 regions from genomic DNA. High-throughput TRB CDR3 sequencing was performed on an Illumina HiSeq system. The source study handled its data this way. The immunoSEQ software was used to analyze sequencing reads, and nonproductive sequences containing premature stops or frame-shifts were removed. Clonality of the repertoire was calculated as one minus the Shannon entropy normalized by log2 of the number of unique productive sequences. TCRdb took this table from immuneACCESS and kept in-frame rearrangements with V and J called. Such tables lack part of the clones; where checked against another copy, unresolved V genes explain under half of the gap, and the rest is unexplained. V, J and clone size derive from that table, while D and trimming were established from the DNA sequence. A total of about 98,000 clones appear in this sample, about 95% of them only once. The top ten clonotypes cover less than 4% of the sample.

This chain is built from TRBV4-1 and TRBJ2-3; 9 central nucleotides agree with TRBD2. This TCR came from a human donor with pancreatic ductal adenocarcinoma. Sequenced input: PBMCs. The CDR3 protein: CASSPGPRGRADTQYF. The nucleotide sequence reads TGCGCCAGCAGCCCCGGCCCCCGCGGGAGGGCAGATACGCAGTATTTT.